Each of the 9 T cell receptor beta chains below was sequenced from the same sample in a study of shared clonotypes between healthy human individuals. Here immunoSEQ multiplex PCR was the method, and the copy in TCRdb shows in-frame clones only, minus some. The repertoire holds 400,000 to 550,000 clones, with 79% as singletons. Material for sequencing was PBMCs. These receptors originate from a woman between 35 and 50 years old in good health. Some clones in this sample may be carry-over from other donors' samples.

The chain uses TRBV7-9 and TRBJ1-5; D gene unclear. The CDR3 has 14 residues. V was trimmed by 1 base and J by 3 bases, leaving 7 bases between them. Germline CDR1 reads SEHNR; CDR2 reads FQNEAQ (reference sequence). The CDR3: CASSLEGLNQPQHF. The CDR3 DNA is TGTGCCAGCAGCTTAGAAGGGCTCAATCAGCCCCAGCATTTT.

The chain links TRBV7-9 to TRBJ1-4; no definite D call. The CDR3 has 13 amino acids. V shed 5 bases and J shed 8 bases, with 12 bases lying between them. CDR1 is SEHNR, CDR2 FQNEAQ, per germline (reference sequence). In DNA, the CDR3 is TGTGCCAGCAGCGTCGGACTTGGGGAAAAACTGTTTTTT. Encoded protein: CASSVGLGEKLFF.

This chain connects TRBV5-1 to TRBJ2-4; a weak D match, TRBD2 (5 bases). Trimming stripped 5 bases from V and 15 bases from J, with 9 bases between. In germline, CDR1 is SGHRS, CDR2 YFSETQ. This CDR3 region has 9 residues. In nucleotides, the CDR3 is TGCGCCAGCAGTCACCGGGGGTACTTC. Its protein product is CASSHRGYF.

The chain combines TRBV19 with TRBJ2-7; the D gene is possibly TRBD2 (6 bases). In germline, CDR1 is LNHDA, CDR2 SQIVND (reference sequence). The V end lost 5 bases, the J end lost 10 bases, and 21 bases lay between the germline ends. The CDR3 is 14 amino acids. The chain's CDR3 is CASSVPGLKLEQYF. The CDR3 DNA is TGTGCCAGTAGTGTACCGGGACTCAAGTTAGAACAGTACTTC.

The gene calls are TRBV5-8 and TRBJ1-2; no clear D. The length of the CDR3 is 13 residues. Germline V lookup: CDR1 SGHTS, CDR2 YDEGEE. V was trimmed by 0 bases and J by 4 bases, leaving 7 bases between them. CDR3 sequence: CASSLVPSYGYTF. The DNA of the CDR3 is TGTGCCAGCAGCTTGGTTCCTAGCTATGGCTACACCTTC. The variable domain in full, completed from reference TRBV5-8 and TRBJ1-2, reads EAGVTQSPTHLIKTRGQQATLRCSPISGHTSVYWYQQALGLGLQFLLWYDEGEERNRGNFPPRFSGRQFPNYSSELNVNALELEDSALYLCASSLVPSYGYTFGSGTRLTVV.

The chain employs TRBV6-5 and TRBJ1-1, with TRBD1 matching over 9 bases. V gave up 1 base and J gave up 5 bases; unmatched junction bases: 5. The CDR3 contains 15 residues. Per the germline V gene, CDR1 is MNHEY and CDR2 is SVGAGI. The CDR3 DNA reads as TGTGCCAGCAGTTACTTACAGGGGGCAAGGACTGAAGCTTTCTTT. It specifies CASSYLQGARTEAFF.

The J gene is TRBJ2-1, the V gene TRBV21-1; the table names TRBD2, a call not compared with the DNA. TRBV21-1 is a documented pseudogene. The CDR3 loop spans 13 amino acids. CDR3: CASSKGLSNEQFF. CDR3 coding DNA: TGTGCCAGCAGCAAAGGACTCTCCAATGAGCAGTTCTTC.

To note about this clone: Just one base apart from a much larger clone, this may be a read error. The V and J genes are TRBV6-5 and TRBJ1-6; D is unclear. Germline V gene sequence: CDR1 MNHEY, CDR2 SVGAGI. Trimming left V 6 bases short and J 7 bases short, with 13 bases between. CDR3 length: 14 amino acids. CDR3 sequence reads: CASRPDWSNSPLHF. The DNA for the CDR3 is TGTGCCAGCAGGCCGGATTGGTCGAATTCACCCCTCCACTTT.

The chain is built from TRBV19 and TRBJ1-2, with 9 bases aligning to TRBD1. The V gene's germline CDR1 is LNHDA and CDR2 SQIVND (reference sequence). Losses at the gene ends were 6 bases for V and 2 bases for J; bases not matched to a gene: 7. The CDR3 covers 15 residues. The CDR3 nucleotides are TGTGCCAGTAGATCTACAGGGGGCACGAACTATGGCTACACCTTC. Its translation is CASRSTGGTNYGYTF.